This entry lists 13 T cell receptor beta chains sequenced from one sample in a study of blood T cell repertoires in COVID-19. The repertoire was sequenced with immunoSEQ multiplex PCR; TCRdb's copy has only in-frame clones and lacks some. The sample has 130,000 or so clones; 85% are singletons. Sequenced material: peripheral blood. Source of these receptors: a man aged 60 to 75 with acute or convalescent COVID-19.

This chain links TRBV7-9 with TRBJ2-7; 14 bases agree with TRBD2. The CDR3 runs to 17 residues. V shed 0 bases, J shed 4 bases, and the junction held 5 bases outside the gene matches. Germline V CDR1 and CDR2: SEHNR, FQNEAQ (reference sequence). The CDR3 DNA follows: TGTGCCAGCAGCTTAGCGGGAGGGACTAGCGGGAGTTACGAGCAGTACTTC. Protein sequence: CASSLAGGTSGSYEQYF.

The rearrangement joins TRBV19 to TRBJ1-1; maybe TRBD1 (6 bases). CDR1 is LNHDA and CDR2 is SQIVND in the germline V gene (reference sequence). This CDR3 has 18 amino acids. Trimming left V 3 bases short and J 1 base short, with 21 bases between. CDR3 DNA: TGTGCCAGTAGTATCAGGGGCCCGCTATCACCAGCGAACACTGAAGCTTTCTTT. As protein: CASSIRGPLSPANTEAFF. Based on the CDR3 plus reference TRBV19 and TRBJ1-1, the full variable domain is DGGITQSPKYLFRKEGQNVTLSCEQNLNHDAMYWYRQDPGQGLRLIYYSQIVNDFQKGDIAEGYSVSREKKESFPLTVTSAQKNPTAFYLCASSIRGPLSPANTEAFFGQGTRLTVV.

The chain couples TRBV5-4 to TRBJ2-3; possibly TRBD1 for D (6 bases). The V end was cut by 4 bases, the J end by 2 bases, with 17 bases between. Germline values: CDR1 SGHNT, CDR2 YYREEE (reference sequence). The CDR3 totals 16 residues. CDR3: CASSLRQEAYTDTQYF. Written as DNA, the CDR3 is TGTGCCAGCAGCCTACGACAGGAGGCCTACACAGATACGCAGTATTTT.

This clone has just one count. The CDR3 DNA is TGTGCCAGCAGCCAAGATCATAGGACAGACAACTATGGCTACACCTTC. This sequence encodes CASSQDHRTDNYGYTF. This sequence joins TRBV14 and TRBJ1-2; possible D gene TRBD1, 6 bases. V lost 0 bases to trimming and J lost 2 bases, with 13 bases between them. The germline V gene has CDR1 SGHDN and CDR2 FVKESK. The CDR3 runs 16 residues.

This clone was recorded a few times. This chain connects TRBV20-1 to TRBJ2-1, with 11 bases matching TRBD2. Germline CDR1 and CDR2: DFQATT and SNEGSKA (reference sequence). Germline trimming cut 3 bases from V and 0 bases from J; bases unmatched to any gene: 4. The CDR3 loop spans 16 amino acids. The chain's CDR3 is CSASRTSGYSYNEQFF. In DNA form, the CDR3 reads TGCAGTGCTAGTCGGACTAGCGGGTACTCCTACAATGAGCAGTTCTTC.

This clone has just a few counts. V gene TRBV7-3 combines with J gene TRBJ2-2; no reliable D call. The V end lost 5 bases, the J end lost 5 bases, and 6 bases lay between the germline ends. CDR1 and CDR2 (germline): SGHTA, FQGTGA. The CDR3 spans 12 residues. CDR3 sequence: CASSPNTGELFF. The CDR3 DNA reads as TGTGCCAGCAGCCCTAATACCGGGGAGCTGTTTTTT.

This chain connects TRBV6-6 to TRBJ2-4; 9 bases are a match to TRBD2. The V segment lost 4 bases and the J segment 6 bases; nucleotides outside the gene matches: 7. The CDR3 has 15 amino acids. Germline lookup yields CDR1 MNHNY and CDR2 SVGAGI (reference sequence). In DNA, the CDR3 is TGTGCCAGCAGTTGGGCGGGAGGGCCAAGAAACATTCAGTACTTC. Translating it yields CASSWAGGPRNIQYF.

This chain connects TRBV7-8 to TRBJ2-5, with TRBD2 identical over 9 bases. Germline CDR1 is SGHVS and CDR2 is FQNEAQ. The CDR3 is made up of 14 amino acids. V shed 8 bases, J shed 2 bases, and the junction held 6 bases outside the gene matches. The CDR3 loop is CASQGAGGQETQYF. The CDR3 bases are TGTGCCAGCCAAGGAGCGGGAGGACAAGAGACCCAGTACTTC. The whole variable domain, filled in from reference TRBV7-8 and TRBJ2-5, reads GAGVSQSPRYKVAKRGQDVALRCDPISGHVSLFWYQQALGQGPEFLTYFQNEAQLDKSGLPSDRFFAERPEGSVSTLKIQRTQQEDSAVYLCASQGAGGQETQYFGPGTRLLVL.

This chain's CDR3 is CASSETGGESQYF. The CDR3 coding sequence is TGTGCCAGCAGTGAGACAGGGGGCGAATCCCAGTACTTC. The chain uses TRBV2 and TRBJ2-5, with 10 bases lining up with TRBD1. Trimming cost V 3 bases and J 9 bases; bases outside gene matches: 4. Germline V gene lookup returns CDR1 SNHLY and CDR2 FYNNEI. The CDR3 is 13 residues long.

Concerning this clone: Other DNA variants within this sample encode the same CDR3. The rearrangement uses TRBV27 and TRBJ2-7; TRBD2 agrees at 8 bases. CDR1 is MNHEY and CDR2 is SMNVEV in the germline V gene (reference sequence). This CDR3 has 14 residues. J lost 2 bases, V lost 3 bases, and 3 bases had no gene match. The CDR3 nucleotides read TGTGCCAGCAGTTTTCGGGAGGGCCCCTACGAGCAGTACTTC. Amino acids: CASSFREGPYEQYF.

The rearrangement uses TRBV6-5 and TRBJ2-7, with 11 nucleotides matching TRBD1. V trimming: 7 bases; J trimming: 5 bases; junction bases outside the gene matches: 7. The CDR3 is 14 amino acids. Germline lookup yields CDR1 MNHEY and CDR2 SVGAGI. The CDR3: CASNRDRGYHEQYF. CDR3 in DNA: TGTGCCAGCAACCGGGACAGGGGGTACCACGAGCAGTACTTC.

This rearrangement joins TRBV7-8 to TRBJ2-2; D may be TRBD2 (5 bases). The CDR3 covers 16 residues. V was clipped by 7 bases and J by 1 base, with 16 bases between them. Germline CDR1 is SGHVS and CDR2 is FQNEAQ. DNA for the CDR3: TGTGCCAGCACTCACCCCGGACTTGAGAACACCGGGGAGCTGTTTTTT. Translating gives CASTHPGLENTGELFF.

This clone is a singleton in its sample. The V call is TRBV28, the J call TRBJ1-1; maybe TRBD1 (6 bases). Germline V gives CDR1 MDHEN, CDR2 SYDVKM. CDR3 length equals 15 residues. V was shortened by 3 bases and J by 6 bases, with 17 bases between the two germline ends. The CDR3 region is CASSLVGGTIPEAFF. The CDR3 DNA is TGTGCCAGCAGTTTGGTAGGGGGGACTATCCCTGAAGCTTTCTTT.